A selection of T cell receptor beta chains follows, all from one sample in a study of blood T cell repertoires in COVID-19. Method: immunoSEQ multiplex PCR; TCRdb's copy keeps in-frame clones and lacks some. Of under 60,000 clones detected, more than 85% appear once; the ten largest clones hold about 6.5%. Sequencing used peripheral blood. Receptors were obtained from a man aged 50 to 60 with active COVID-19. The CDR3 runs from the conserved cysteine through the conserved F or W. The order of the fields is V gene, clone size, D gene, J gene, CDR3 protein, CDR3 DNA. A D gene is named only where the DNA matches it firmly. Part of the rows lack a size; the others show once, few, many or a class for expanded clones.

TRBV7-9	NA	TRBD1	TRBJ1-1	CASSTRTGGWNTEAFF	TGTGCCAGCAGCACAAGGACAGGGGGCTGGAACACTGAAGCTTTCTTT
TRBV3-1/TRBV3-2	NA	TRBD1	TRBJ2-5	CASSPGTGQRETQYF	TGTGCCAGCAGCCCTGGGACAGGCCAAAGGGAGACCCAGTACTTC
TRBV7-2	NA	NA	TRBJ1-2	CASSLLGLDYGYTF	TGTGCCAGCAGCTTACTGGGACTCGACTATGGCTACACCTTC
TRBV2	few	NA	TRBJ1-2	CASSGLQEGYGYTF	TGTGCCAGCAGTGGTCTGCAGGAGGGCTATGGCTACACCTTC
TRBV5-6	NA	NA	TRBJ2-3	CASSGDIDTDTQYF	TGTGCCAGCAGCGGGGACATTGACACAGATACGCAGTATTTT
TRBV5-1	NA	NA	TRBJ2-2	CASSPDGAGELFF	TGCGCCAGCAGTCCCGACGGGGCCGGGGAGCTGTTTTTT
TRBV10-1	NA	TRBD2	TRBJ2-5	CASSATRTSGRETQYF	TGCGCCAGCAGTGCTACACGGACTAGCGGGAGGGAGACCCAGTACTTC
TRBV5-4	NA	TRBD1	TRBJ1-2	CASSLAAGQWYGYTF	TGTGCCAGCAGCTTGGCGGCGGGACAGTGGTATGGCTACACCTTC
TRBV6-5	NA	TRBD2	TRBJ2-1	CASISLAGGEQFF	TGTGCCAGCATCTCACTAGCGGGCGGTGAGCAGTTCTTC
TRBV6-5	NA	TRBD2	TRBJ2-2	CATGVREWTGELFF	TGTGCCACCGGAGTGCGGGAGTGGACCGGGGAGCTGTTTTTT
TRBV4-2	NA	TRBD1	TRBJ1-1	CASSPRTGRDTEAFF	TGTGCCAGCAGCCCCCGGACAGGGAGGGACACTGAAGCTTTCTTT
TRBV30	NA	NA	TRBJ2-1	CAWTRGIIYNEQFF	TGTGCCTGGACACGCGGTATCATCTACAATGAGCAGTTCTTC
TRBV6-4	NA	NA	TRBJ2-1	CASSDRSAGYNEQFF	TGTGCCAGCAGTGACCGATCAGCGGGCTACAATGAGCAGTTCTTC
TRBV30	NA	NA	TRBJ2-7	CAWSVGSSEQYF	TGTGCCTGGAGTGTTGGGAGCTCCGAGCAGTACTTC
TRBV3-1/TRBV3-2	NA	NA	TRBJ2-3	CASSQDWGRGTDTQYF	TGTGCCAGCAGCCAAGATTGGGGGCGGGGCACAGATACGCAGTATTTT
TRBV20-1	NA	NA	TRBJ2-3	CSASSEGDTQYF	TGCAGTGCTAGTAGTGAGGGAGATACGCAGTATTTT
TRBV11-2	NA	NA	TRBJ1-1	CASSLEGRRNTEAFF	TGTGCCAGCAGCTTAGAGGGGCGCCGGAACACTGAAGCTTTCTTT
TRBV5-6	NA	NA	TRBJ1-2	CASSHGGAYGYTF	TGTGCCAGCAGCCATGGGGGGGCCTATGGCTACACCTTC
TRBV29-1	NA	NA	TRBJ1-2	CSVGPVPGNYGYTF	TGCAGCGTTGGGCCGGTCCCGGGGAACTATGGCTACACCTTC
TRBV30	NA	TRBD1	TRBJ1-6	CAWDRDRGSNSPLHF	TGTGCCTGGGACCGGGACAGGGGGTCAAATTCACCCCTCCACTTT
TRBV9	NA	TRBD2	TRBJ2-1	CASSRRGGGGLNEQFF	TGTGCCAGCAGCCGGCGCGGGGGGGGCGGTTTGAATGAGCAGTTCTTC
TRBV7-9	NA	TRBD1	TRBJ1-2	CASSLPGQGTSRTF	TGTGCCAGCAGCTTACCGGGACAGGGGACGTCTAGGACCTTC
TRBV7-9	NA	TRBD2	TRBJ2-3	CASSLSWAGGVDTQYF	TGTGCCAGCAGCTTAAGCTGGGCGGGAGGCGTCGATACGCAGTATTTT